This TCR beta chain was captured in a study of vaccination and CD4 T cells after COVID-19 (dated by TCRdb to between 2021 and 2022). Looking at the study overall: Convalescent patients had a positive SARS-CoV-2 result on nasal swab PCR, and of these patients, several had mild disease and one had severe disease. Post-vaccine blood samples were collected a median of about 69 days after the second vaccine dose, ranging from about 12 to 241 days. Control cultures used a CEFX viral epitope pool as positive control, an HIV-1 Nef peptide pool as negative control, or no peptide. Two doses of either the Pfizer-BioNTech BNT162b2 vaccine (n=8) or the Moderna mRNA-1273 vaccine (n=2) were administered to participants. Post-COVID blood samples from convalescent patients were collected a median of around 100 days after diagnosis, with a range of 35 to 161 days. In the convalescent cohort there were six males and four females, among whom were two Hispanic individuals, seven Caucasians, two Asians and one multiracial person. Culture stimuli were overlapping spike peptide pools from SARS-CoV-2 and from the common cold coronaviruses HCoV-NL63, HCoV-OC43 and HCoV-229E. The spike-specific CD4+ TCR repertoire was compared before and after mRNA vaccination in nine to ten COVID-19 convalescent patients and a few infection-naive healthy vaccine recipients. Results the study describes overall, beyond this receptor: Only a relatively small number of convalescent patients were included in the study, and early timepoints following natural infection were not analyzed. In convalescent patients, nearly all vaccine-specific clones (304 of 307) were found to be mono-reactive for SARS-CoV-2 spike rather than cross-reactive with common cold coronaviruses. Among convalescent patients, a median approximately 88% of the SARS-CoV-2-reactive clones seen after vaccination appeared only after vaccination, which suggests priming specific to the vaccine. An increase in the median number of SARS-CoV-2-reactive clonotypes from 20 to 25 after infection to 35 to 40 after vaccination was observed, but the change was not found to be significant.

The sample's treatment or condition label is to be understood as: roughly 11-day PBMC culture with coronavirus spike peptide pools or control peptides (ViraFEST assay). To expand antigen-specific T cells with peptide pools and then pick out the expanded clonotypes through TCR sequencing, the study relied on the ViraFEST assay. The convalescent patients' positive SARS-CoV-2 PCR tests were from March to December 2020, which was before the Alpha, Beta and Delta variants emerged in the United States. About 2 million PBMCs per well were cultured in IMDM with 5% human AB serum and 7.5 to 10 IU/ml IL-2, plus 10 ug/ml peptide pools. Half of the culture medium was replaced with fresh IL-2-containing medium on days 3 and 7. After approximately 11 days of culture, CD4+ T cells were isolated by negative selection with the EasySep CD4+ T cell isolation kit. Ficoll-Paque Plus gradient centrifugation was used to isolate PBMCs from whole blood, and the isolated PBMCs were then either used fresh or cryopreserved at -140C. Triplicate wells were generally used for each culture condition.

This clonotype was counted between two and nine times. The antigen it binds to is not known. No base qualities exist here, and no much larger clone lies one base off it. Receptor libraries were prepared by PCR. At the Johns Hopkins FTIC core, DNA from the cultured CD4+ T cells underwent TCR sequencing with the Oncomine TCR Beta short-read assay. The QIAamp micro DNA kit was used to extract genomic DNA from the cultured CD4+ T cells. Oncomine TCR Beta libraries made from cultured CD4+ T cells were pooled using unique dual indexes and sequenced on an Illumina iSeq 100. The authors' analysis ran thus. Non-productive sequences were filtered out, and CDR3s that did not start with C, did not end with F or W, or were shorter than 7 amino acids were discarded. Antigen-specific clonotypes were identified using the MANAFEST web application through comparison of peptide-stimulated wells with reference and other culture wells. For a clone to be called positive, the clone needed an FDR below 0.05, an odds ratio above 5, and a productive frequency above 0.1% in at least two of three replicate wells. Cross-reactive clonotypes were defined as significantly expanded in both SARS-CoV-2 spike wells and at least one common cold coronavirus spike condition. CDR3 homology was assessed with Levenshtein distances (stringdist) and unrooted phylogenetic trees (ape) in R version 3.6.1. The public reads were quality trimmed at Q25 with fastp and then assembled into clones with MiXCR by TCRdb, keeping productive beta chains. Rows are unified per CDR3 protein, each entry keeping the most common DNA and genes. The authors' filters were not applied to this entry. For this sample the table gives some 18,000 distinct CDR3 sequences, of which about half were detected only once. The ten largest clones take up approximately 2.7% of the sample.

Via the germline V gene (reference sequence), CDR1 is DFQATT and CDR2 SNEGSKA. Trimming costs V 3 bases and J 8 bases, and their ends lie 13 bases apart. The CDR3 covers 12 residues, taking in both the cysteine and the phenylalanine. The only DNA kept is the CDR3, 36 bases in frame from the first base. Sequencing used CD4+ T cells from blood, cultured in vitro, obtained after SARS-CoV-2 vaccination. The source is a human donor who had recovered from COVID-19. The sequence links TRBV20-1 to TRBJ1-2; the D gene is unclear. The CDR3: CSARGSPKGYTF. The bases read TGCAGTGCTAGGGGCTCGCCGAAGGGCTACACCTTC.